This T cell receptor (beta chain) comes out of a study of blood T cell repertoires in COVID-19 (dated by TCRdb to between 2020 and 2021). Context from the whole study: Samples covering the acute and convalescent phases of COVID-19 were provided by collaborators in the United States, Italy and Spain. Where available, HLA class I and class II types were taken from metadata supplied by the sample provider and were not determined by assay-based typing. The material from the prospective study consisted of cDNA or gDNA derived from T cells, B-cell-depleted T cells, or PBMCs. The dataset comprised deeply sampled blood TCRbeta repertoires from subjects exposed to, actively infected with, or recovered from COVID-19. A freely available public database, intended as a resource for researchers studying the immune response to SARS-CoV-2, is where the repertoires were released. Sample metadata almost always included a de-identified subject ID, COVID-19 status, age in years and sex. Samples were obtained from the ongoing ImmuneRACE study (first 160 participants) and from approximately 1,200 subjects provided by 6 global collaborators.

With regard to this clone: Its target antigen remains unknown. Qualities for individual bases were not recorded, and no much larger clone is one base off.

TCRbeta CDR3 regions were amplified from genomic DNA by means of the immunoSEQ Assay, a bias-controlled multiplex PCR. In the authors' own workflow: Nucleated cell counts per sample were estimated from amplification of reference gene primers within the assay. To quantify the absolute abundance of each unique TCRbeta CDR3 rearrangement, sequence reads were collapsed and filtered. For each sample, productive Simpson clonality was calculated as the square root of Simpson's diversity index over productive rearrangements. TCRdb re-hosts the immuneACCESS table, in-frame sequences only. Its copies lack some clones; in the studies checked, an unresolved V gene accounts for under half of them, and the cause for the rest is not known. V and J calls and clone size come straight from that table; D and trimming were deduced from the DNA. The sample yields around 70,000 clones; 80% were counted once. The ten largest clones take up 15% to 20% of the sample.

Samples from volunteer blood donors who had recovered from COVID-19 were contributed by a second Seattle source. Whole blood was collected in K2EDTA tubes by collaborating institutions according to the institutions' own protocols. For TCRbeta analysis, collaborators shipped samples in one of three forms: frozen whole blood, isolated PBMCs, or DNA extracted from either of those sample types. Overall study results and their limits: The quantity of clinical and demographic metadata differed by source and by participant and was supplied without curation.

Relative to germline, V is missing 4 bases and J is missing 1 base, with 2 bases of the junction outside any gene match. From the germline V gene, CDR1 is MNHNS and CDR2 is SASEGT. The CDR3 starts with the cysteine, ends with the phenylalanine, and has 16 residues. The kept DNA is CDR3 alone, 48 bases in frame from the first base. The sequence is built from TRBV6-1 and TRBJ1-5; TRBD1 agrees with 12 junctional bases. The sample was peripheral blood. This TCR derives from a man in his 70s who had recovered from COVID-19. For the CDR3, the sequence is CASSAGQGASNQPQHF. The base sequence is TGTGCCAGCAGTGCGGGACAGGGGGCGAGCAATCAGCCCCAGCATTTT.